The next 12 T cell receptor beta chains were all read from a single sample in a study of shared clonotypes between healthy human individuals. In the naive CD8 group, cells lacked CD45RO and were positively selected for CCR7, so terminally differentiated effector memory CD45RA+ cells were left out. Profiling relied on immunoSEQ multiplex PCR, and the TCRdb table lists in-frame clones only, not all of them. The table lists around 2,000,000 clones, 93% of them singletons. The sequencing sample was made of naive CD8+ T cells from PBMCs. These receptors originate from a man between 18 and 35 years old in good health. Some clones in this sample may be carry-over from other donors' samples.

This clone showed up just once. The chain combines TRBV6-6 with TRBJ2-7; the D gene is possibly TRBD2 (6 bases). Trimming stripped 4 bases from V and 2 bases from J, with 15 bases between. Per germline, CDR1 MNHNY and CDR2 SVGAGI (reference sequence). The CDR3 is made up of 15 amino acids. CDR3 loop: CASSSFGWEAYEQYF. For the CDR3, the DNA is TGTGCCAGCAGTTCATTCGGGTGGGAGGCCTACGAGCAGTACTTC.

The gene calls are TRBV2 and TRBJ2-1; a weak D match, TRBD2 (6 bases). This CDR3 comprises 13 residues. The V gene's germline CDR1 is SNHLY and CDR2 FYNNEI. The V gene lost 7 bases and the J gene lost 6 bases, with 13 bases spanning the gap. The CDR3 sequence is CASTTSTGNEQFF. The CDR3 nucleotides read TGTGCCAGCACAACTAGCACGGGCAATGAGCAGTTCTTC. Filled out from reference TRBV2 and TRBJ2-1, the complete variable domain reads EPEVTQTPSHQVTQMGQEVILRCVPISNHLYFYWYRQILGQKVEFLVSFYNNEISEKSEIFDDQFSVERPDGSNFTLKIRSTKLEDSAMYFCASTTSTGNEQFFGPGTRLTVL.

This clone has just one count. The chain combines TRBV27 with TRBJ1-2; 8 positions agree with TRBD1. The CDR3 sequence is 14 residues long. J lost 8 bases, V lost 8 bases, and 13 bases had no gene match. The germline gives CDR1 MNHEY, CDR2 SMNVEV (reference sequence). CDR3 sequence (DNA): TGTGCCAGCCCCGGACAGGGCCTCAGAAGAGGCTACACCTTC. Its protein product is CASPGQGLRRGYTF.

J is TRBJ1-2 and V is TRBV5-8; weak D call: TRBD1 (5 bases). The CDR3 is 17 amino acids. V was pared by 0 bases and J by 8 bases, with 23 bases between. Germline V gene data show CDR1 as SGHTS and CDR2 as YDEGEE. CDR3 protein: CASSLVRREGPLRGYTF. CDR3 DNA: TGTGCCAGCAGCTTGGTTAGAAGGGAGGGGCCCCTGAGGGGCTACACCTTC.

The V and J genes are TRBV4-3 and TRBJ1-1; D might be TRBD1 (6 bases). Germline V gene sequence: CDR1 LGHNA, CDR2 YSLEER. This CDR3 has 17 amino acids. V was shortened by 1 base and J by 3 bases, with 18 bases between the two germline ends. CDR3: CASSQAGDTGRDTEAFF. The DNA of the CDR3 is TGCGCCAGCAGCCAAGCGGGGGATACAGGGCGGGACACTGAAGCTTTCTTT.

V gene TRBV10-3 combines with J gene TRBJ1-5; no firm D call. CDR1 ENHRY and CDR2 SYGVKD come from the germline V gene. V gave up 10 bases and J gave up 6 bases, with 19 bases separating them. The CDR3 totals 14 residues. CDR3 DNA: TGTGCCACGACCGATGGGTCTTTTAGTCAGCCCCAGCATTTT. It yields the protein CATTDGSFSQPQHF.

The chain is built from TRBV7-3 and TRBJ2-1; D gene ambiguous. The CDR3 is 17 amino acids. V lost 2 bases and J lost 9, with 23 bases in between. CDR1 SGHTA and CDR2 FQGTGA come from the germline V gene. CDR3 protein: CASSLSVGPLTASEQFF. The CDR3 DNA sequence: TGTGCCAGCAGCTTATCAGTAGGGCCCCTTACAGCTAGTGAGCAGTTCTTC.

The chain combines TRBV2 with TRBJ1-4, with 10 bases that match TRBD1. Germline V gives CDR1 SNHLY, CDR2 FYNNEI. V lost 8 bases, J lost 6 bases, and 12 bases stayed unmatched. CDR3 size: 16 residues. CDR3 protein: CASLWGPGTGDEKLFF. The CDR3 DNA sequence: TGTGCCAGCCTCTGGGGTCCCGGGACAGGGGATGAAAAACTGTTTTTT. The full variable domain, with the rest looked up from reference TRBV2 and TRBJ1-4, is EPEVTQTPSHQVTQMGQEVILRCVPISNHLYFYWYRQILGQKVEFLVSFYNNEISEKSEIFDDQFSVERPDGSNFTLKIRSTKLEDSAMYFCASLWGPGTGDEKLFFGSGTQLSVL.

The V and J genes are TRBV18 and TRBJ2-2; D is unclear. V shed 0 bases and J shed 6 bases, with 11 bases lying between them. CDR1 and CDR2 from the germline V gene are KGHSH and LQKENI. The CDR3 covers 15 residues. This CDR3 reads CASSPPEPGPGELFF. CDR3 sequence (DNA): TGTGCCAGCTCACCACCGGAGCCCGGCCCCGGGGAGCTGTTTTTT.

This chain connects TRBV5-1 to TRBJ1-2; no clear D gene. The CDR3 consists of 14 residues. CDR1 is SGHRS and CDR2 is YFSETQ in the germline V gene. The V end lost 2 bases, the J end lost 1 base, and 9 bases lay between the germline ends. CDR3 bases: TGCGCCAGCAGCTTCGCAGGCCATAACTATGGCTACACCTTC. Protein sequence: CASSFAGHNYGYTF.

V usage is TRBV28 and J usage is TRBJ2-1; 8 bases align to TRBD2. The CDR3 covers 16 residues. Germline values: CDR1 MDHEN, CDR2 SYDVKM. Trimming removed 6 bases from V and 2 bases from J; junction bases left unmatched: 9. The CDR3: CASSSPREATYNEQFF. In DNA form, the CDR3 reads TGTGCCAGCAGCTCCCCGCGGGAGGCCACCTACAATGAGCAGTTCTTC.

The chain links TRBV4-2 to TRBJ2-3; D possibly matches TRBD1 or TRBD2 (5 bases each). Trimming pared 1 base from V and 1 base from J, leaving 9 bases between. The CDR3 totals 15 residues. CDR1 and CDR2 from the germline V gene are LGHNA and YNFKEQ. Here the CDR3 reads CASSQGGFRTDTQYF. CDR3 DNA sequence: TGTGCCAGCAGCCAAGGGGGGTTTCGCACAGATACGCAGTATTTT.